The 22 T cell receptor beta chains below come from one sample, sequenced in a study of T cell repertoires in cytomegalovirus infection. Via MiXCR, TCRdb re-called the reads, giving one row per CDR3 protein. The sample consists of 100,000 to 150,000 distinct CDR3 sequences, roughly a quarter of them appearing once. These TCRs are of unknown antigen specificity. Sequencing input: PBMCs, sequenced either directly or after in vitro stimulation (not recorded which). The receptors were sampled from a human donor in good health (CMV status not recorded). Some clones in this sample may be carry-over from other donors' samples.

This clonotype has ten or more counts. The gene calls are TRBV7-2 and TRBJ2-7; D remains ambiguous. The germline V gene has CDR1 SGHTA and CDR2 FQGNSA. The CDR3 consists of 14 residues. V dropped 6 bases and J dropped 2 bases, with 14 bases sitting between them. The CDR3 nucleotides are TGTGCCAGCAGACAACAGCCTGACACCTACGAGCAGTACTTC. Residues: CASRQQPDTYEQYF.

The chain employs TRBV5-1 and TRBJ2-7; 11 nucleotides line up with TRBD1. This CDR3 has 17 amino acids. Germline assignment: CDR1 SGHRS and CDR2 YFSETQ. Trimming cost V 4 bases and J 0 bases; bases outside gene matches: 9. The chain's CDR3 is CASSRRTGGLYSYEQYV. The CDR3, as DNA: TGCGCCAGCAGCCGCCGGACAGGGGGCCTATACTCCTACGAGCAGTACGTC.

This chain connects TRBV19 to TRBJ2-7; D is undetermined. Germline V gives CDR1 LNHDA, CDR2 SQIVND (reference sequence). The CDR3 runs to 14 residues. Trimming pared 6 bases from V and 5 bases from J, leaving 17 bases between. The DNA of the CDR3 is TGTGCCAGTAGCTCTTCCGCCAGGTCCCACGAGCAGTACTTC. Its translation is CASSSSARSHEQYF.

A few counts support this clonotype. The CDR3 coding sequence is TGTGCCAGCTCTACCCCGGGACTAGAGGGCAATGAGCAGTTCTTC. It codes for CASSTPGLEGNEQFF. The chain has TRBV12-3 or TRBV12-4 and TRBJ2-1, with 8 bases lining up with TRBD2. With 8 bases clipped from V and 6 bases from J, the junction kept 12 bases outside the gene matches. The CDR3 loop spans 15 amino acids.

This clonotype has a handful of counts. This chain joins TRBV10-3 and TRBJ1-5; no clear D. V lost 5 bases and J 0 bases, leaving 11 bases between the germline ends. This CDR3 region has 15 residues. Germline V gene sequence: CDR1 ENHRY, CDR2 SYGVKD. CDR3 bases: TGTGCCATCAGTACCAGCCTTAATAGCAATCAGCCCCAGCATTTT. It yields the protein CAISTSLNSNQPQHF.

V and J are TRBV5-1 and TRBJ2-3; D unresolved. Germline CDR1 SGHRS, CDR2 YFSETQ. This CDR3 has 13 amino acids. V lost 4 bases to trimming and J lost 5 bases, with 11 bases between them. The chain's CDR3 is CASSRNLEDTQYF. The CDR3 DNA sequence: TGCGCCAGCAGCCGGAACCTAGAAGATACGCAGTATTTT. The complete variable domain, with remaining parts taken from reference TRBV5-1 and TRBJ2-3, reads KAGVTQTPRYLIKTRGQQVTLSCSPISGHRSVSWYQQTPGQGLQFLFEYFSETQRNKGNFPGRFSGRQFSNSRSEMNVSTLELGDSALYLCASSRNLEDTQYFGPGTRLTVL.

This clonotype was recorded a few times. This chain links TRBV12-3 or TRBV12-4 with TRBJ2-1; unclear D gene. This CDR3 spans 13 amino acids. V gave up 7 bases and J gave up 6 bases, with 13 bases separating them. The CDR3 region is CASKIDLINEQFF. The DNA of the CDR3 is TGTGCCAGCAAGATCGACCTAATCAATGAGCAGTTCTTC.

This clonotype has just a few counts. The V gene is TRBV24-1, the J gene TRBJ2-2; D unclear. The V gene lost 6 bases and the J gene lost 1 base, with 8 bases spanning the gap. This CDR3 is 14 amino acids long. CDR1 is KGHDR, CDR2 SFDVKD, per germline. In nucleotides, the CDR3 is TGTGCCACCAGTAGACCGATGAACACCGGGGAGCTGTTTTTT. Translating it yields CATSRPMNTGELFF.

The rearrangement uses TRBV5-4 and TRBJ2-2; D not certain. Germline lookup yields CDR1 SGHNT and CDR2 YYREEE (reference sequence). The V gene lost 4 bases and the J gene lost 4 bases, with 17 bases spanning the gap. The CDR3 has 16 residues. In DNA form, the CDR3 reads TGTGCCAGCAGCCCCACTGGTAGGAGTCCCACCGGGGAGCTGTTTTTT. Its protein product is CASSPTGRSPTGELFF.

The chain employs TRBV7-2 and TRBJ2-3; 7 bases map to TRBD1. The CDR3 runs to 16 residues. Germline trimming cut 5 bases from V and 0 bases from J; bases unmatched to any gene: 8. Germline V lookup: CDR1 SGHTA, CDR2 FQGNSA. The CDR3 bases are TGTGCCAGCAGCAACGCCGGGACAGCGAGCACAGATACGCAGTATTTT. This sequence encodes CASSNAGTASTDTQYF.

This clonotype was counted a few times. The chain joins TRBV20-1 to TRBJ2-3; D perhaps matches TRBD2 (6 bases). From germline, CDR1 is DFQATT and CDR2 SNEGSKA (reference sequence). This CDR3 is built from 13 residues. V lost 5 bases to trimming and J lost 3 bases, with 12 bases between them. As DNA, the CDR3 is TGCAGTGCTCCTCGACTAGGAACAGATACGCAGTATTTT. This sequence encodes CSAPRLGTDTQYF.

The CDR3 DNA sequence: TGTGCCAGCAGTTTGAACGGGGAAACGGCCCAGCATTTT. Amino acid sequence: CASSLNGETAQHF. The rearrangement joins TRBV12-3 or TRBV12-4 to TRBJ1-5; D ambiguous. V was shortened by 3 bases and J by 11 bases, with 14 bases between the two germline ends. CDR3 size: 13 residues.

This chain joins TRBV2 and TRBJ1-1, with TRBD1 as a possible D gene (6 bases). The CDR3 contains 14 residues. Trimming cost V 6 bases and J 5 bases, with 16 bases left between them. Germline V gene sequence: CDR1 SNHLY, CDR2 FYNNEI. The CDR3 reads CASSGEGGGTEAFF. The CDR3 nucleotides are TGTGCCAGCAGCGGCGAGGGGGGAGGGACTGAAGCTTTCTTT.

This clonotype was seen only a few times. The chain links TRBV24-1 to TRBJ2-1, with 8 bases identical to TRBD2. Germline V gene data show CDR1 as KGHDR and CDR2 as SFDVKD. CDR3 length: 17 residues. The J segment lost 5 bases and the V segment lost 0 bases, leaving 8 bases of the junction unmatched. This CDR3 is CATSDLPPTSENNEQFF. CDR3 bases: TGTGCCACCAGTGATTTGCCCCCGACTAGCGAAAACAATGAGCAGTTCTTC.

The CDR3 nucleotides read TGTGCCAGCAGTCCCCAGGGAGCCGCTAGATATGGCTACACCTTC. Its protein product is CASSPQGAARYGYTF. The genes are TRBV12-3 or TRBV12-4 and TRBJ1-2; a possible D gene is TRBD1 (5 bases). The CDR3 covers 15 residues. Trimming stripped 5 bases from V and 5 bases from J, with 18 bases between.

Ten or more counts support this clonotype. The V and J genes are TRBV12-3 or TRBV12-4 and TRBJ2-3, with D perhaps given as TRBD1 or TRBD2 (6 bases each). V gave up 7 bases and J gave up 4 bases, with 21 bases separating them. The CDR3 length is 16 residues. CDR3 amino acids: CASTPGFAGQSDTQYF. In DNA form, the CDR3 reads TGTGCCAGCACCCCTGGTTTTGCGGGACAATCAGATACGCAGTATTTT.

Many counts were recorded for this clonotype. The V and J genes are TRBV7-2 and TRBJ2-5, with D perhaps being TRBD1 or TRBD2 (5 bases each). The CDR3 extends over 16 amino acids. V gave up 6 bases and J gave up 5 bases, with 22 bases separating them. The germline V gene encodes CDR1 SGHTA and CDR2 FQGNSA. CDR3 sequence (DNA): TGTGCCAGCAGTATTATGTCCGGGGCCCTTCAGGAGACCCAGTACTTC. Encoded protein: CASSIMSGALQETQYF.

This clonotype appeared a few times. The rearrangement joins TRBV7-2 to TRBJ2-2, with D perhaps matching TRBD1 (5 bases). V dropped 3 bases and J dropped 1 base, with 6 bases sitting between them. The CDR3 covers 14 residues. Germline V gene sequence: CDR1 SGHTA, CDR2 FQGNSA. In DNA form, the CDR3 reads TGTGCCAGCAGCTTCGACAGGAACACCGGGGAGCTGTTTTTT. Its translation: CASSFDRNTGELFF.

The chain joins TRBV15 to TRBJ2-3; TRBD2 aligns across 10 bases. The CDR3 runs 16 residues. CDR1 and CDR2 from the germline V gene are LNHNV and YYDKDF (reference sequence). Trimming cost V 0 bases and J 5 bases; bases outside gene matches: 5. CDR3 region: CATSRDASGRVDTQYF. CDR3 sequence (DNA): TGTGCCACCAGCAGAGATGCTAGCGGGAGAGTAGATACGCAGTATTTT.

This clonotype has ten or more counts. The CDR3 sequence: CASSRYRPVLSNEKLFF. As DNA, the CDR3 is TGTGCCAGCAGCCGGTATCGTCCGGTGTTGTCTAATGAAAAACTGTTTTTT. The rearrangement uses TRBV7-2 and TRBJ1-4; D is ambiguous. Looked up from germline, CDR1 is SGHTA and CDR2 is FQGNSA. CDR3 length: 17 residues. V was trimmed by 5 bases and J by 3 bases, leaving 19 bases between them. Based on the CDR3 plus reference TRBV7-2 and TRBJ1-4, the full variable domain is GAGVSQSPSNKVTEKGKDVELRCDPISGHTALYWYRQSLGQGLEFLIYFQGNSAPDKSGLPSDRFSAERTGGSVSTLTIQRTQQEDSAVYLCASSRYRPVLSNEKLFFGSGTQLSVL.

This clonotype was seen more than once but under ten times. The gene calls are TRBV7-6 and TRBJ2-5; D may be TRBD2 (6 bases). V lost 6 bases and J 5 bases, leaving 10 bases between the germline ends. CDR3 length: 12 residues. The germline gives CDR1 SGHVS, CDR2 FNYEAQ. CDR3 nucleotide sequence: TGTGCCAGCAGGACTGGGGGGGAGACCCAGTACTTC. Its protein is CASRTGGETQYF.

This chain connects TRBV7-9 to TRBJ2-2; 8 bases align to TRBD1. The CDR3 runs 15 residues. V dropped 4 bases and J dropped 6; count of bases not matched to a gene: 7. The V gene's germline CDR1 is SEHNR and CDR2 FQNEAQ (reference sequence). CDR3 loop: CASSWTGSSAGELFF. The CDR3 nucleotides are TGTGCCAGCAGCTGGACAGGGAGCTCCGCCGGGGAGCTGTTTTTT.